These 24 T cell receptor beta chains were sequenced from one sample in a study of T cells in Graves' hyperthyroidism and ophthalmopathy. The investigators amplified TCR beta CDR3 regions from RNA transcripts. Initially, a first-round RT-PCR of the TCR CDR3 employed the HTBI primer set. TCRdb independently ran MiXCR on the multiplex PCR reads; one entry per CDR3 protein. Of 140,000 or so distinct CDR3 sequences in the sample, less than 25% are singletons; the top ten hold more than 65%. Sequencing used blood. The receptors shown here come from a woman aged 45-65 years with Graves' hyperthyroidism that later progressed to Graves' ophthalmopathy.

Turning to this clonotype: A much bigger clone sits one base away, suggesting this may be a read error. The CDR3 region is CASSLPIAGEQFF. Here the CDR3 DNA reads TGTGCCAGCAGTTTGCCAATAGCGGGTGAGCAGTTCTTC. This chain joins TRBV11-3 and TRBJ2-1, with TRBD2 matching over 7 bases. CDR1 and CDR2 from the germline V gene are SGHNT and YENEEA. V shed 6 bases, J shed 9 bases, and the junction held 8 bases outside the gene matches. CDR3 length equals 13 residues.

This clonotype was seen more than once but under ten times. The chain employs TRBV12-3 or TRBV12-4 and TRBJ1-5, with TRBD1 matching over 7 bases. CDR3 size: 15 residues. Trimming took 1 base from V and 6 from J; bases not matched to a gene: 6. The CDR3: CASSLDGQALQPQHF. CDR3 DNA: TGTGCCAGCAGTTTAGATGGACAGGCGCTTCAGCCCCAGCATTTT.

In its sample, this clonotype was seen a few times. This chain joins TRBV19 and TRBJ2-2; D may be TRBD1 (5 bases). The CDR3 has 14 residues. V was cut by 6 bases and J by 5 bases, with 13 bases left in between. CDR1 and CDR2 from the germline V gene are LNHDA and SQIVND (reference sequence). CDR3: CASRSRVGTGELFF. As DNA, the CDR3 is TGTGCCAGTAGGTCCAGGGTAGGGACCGGGGAGCTGTTTTTT.

The chain joins TRBV5-1 to TRBJ1-1, with TRBD1 as a possible D gene (5 bases). The ends were cut back, 0 bases at V and 4 bases at J, with 10 bases in the middle. Germline V gene sequence: CDR1 SGHRS, CDR2 YFSETQ. The CDR3 is made up of 14 amino acids. CDR3 in amino acids: CASSLEGRSTEAFF. The DNA of the CDR3 is TGCGCCAGCAGCTTGGAGGGGAGGAGCACTGAAGCTTTCTTT.

This clonotype was counted many times. The V call is TRBV11-2, the J call TRBJ1-5, with no clear D. The V end lost 5 bases, the J end lost 0 bases, and 5 bases lay between the germline ends. The germline gives CDR1 SGHAT, CDR2 FQNNGV. This CDR3 has 13 amino acids. CDR3 DNA: TGTGCCAGCAGCCACTATAGCAATCAGCCCCAGCATTTT. This gives the protein CASSHYSNQPQHF.

This chain uses TRBV28 with TRBJ1-2, with 9 bases fitting TRBD1. CDR3 length equals 18 residues. Germline V lookup: CDR1 MDHEN, CDR2 SYDVKM. Trimming cost V 6 bases and J 4 bases; bases outside gene matches: 18. The CDR3 DNA follows: TGTGCCAGCAGATACCATCGTGTGTTGGACAGGGGACCCTATGGCTACACCTTC. Translating it yields CASRYHRVLDRGPYGYTF.

This clonotype was counted at least ten times. V usage is TRBV5-6 and J usage is TRBJ2-1; TRBD2 is a possible D gene (5 bases). Trimming took off 3 bases at V and 6 bases at J, with 19 bases between the two ends. The CDR3 consists of 16 residues. Looked up from germline, CDR1 is SGHDT and CDR2 is YYEEEE. CDR3 in DNA: TGTGCCAGCAGCTGGGCCGGGAATCTAGACCTCAATGAGCAGTTCTTC. Protein sequence: CASSWAGNLDLNEQFF.

This clonotype has a count of ten or more. This rearrangement joins TRBV6-1 to TRBJ2-7; tentatively, D is TRBD2 (5 bases). CDR1 MNHNS and CDR2 SASEGT come from the germline V gene. V gave up 6 bases and J gave up 3 bases, with 15 bases separating them. The CDR3 consists of 14 residues. The CDR3 loop is CASRDSGRNYEQYF. The CDR3 nucleotides read TGTGCCAGCAGGGACTCAGGCCGGAACTACGAGCAGTACTTC.

The V and J genes are TRBV28 and TRBJ2-1; no clear D. V was cut by 3 bases and J by 7 bases, with 13 bases left in between. CDR1 and CDR2 from the germline V gene are MDHEN and SYDVKM. The CDR3 is made up of 14 amino acids. This chain's CDR3 is CASSFKDIGNEQFF. CDR3 nucleotide sequence: TGTGCCAGCAGTTTTAAGGATATAGGGAATGAGCAGTTCTTC.

This clonotype was observed at least ten times. The chain joins TRBV20-1 to TRBJ2-5, with TRBD2 identical over 7 bases. V gave up 6 bases and J gave up 2 bases; unmatched junction bases: 0. The CDR3 length is 11 residues. From germline, CDR1 is DFQATT and CDR2 SNEGSKA (reference sequence). The CDR3 sequence: CSAGGQETQYF. CDR3 coding DNA: TGCAGTGCGGGGGGGCAAGAGACCCAGTACTTC.

This clonotype was seen repeatedly, ten times or more. The chain is built from TRBV5-1 and TRBJ1-4; no reliable D call. Germline values: CDR1 SGHRS, CDR2 YFSETQ. V lost 2 bases, J lost 4 bases, and 12 bases lay in between. This CDR3 comprises 15 residues. CDR3 in amino acids: CASSFGQANNEKLFF. CDR3 bases: TGCGCCAGCAGCTTTGGGCAGGCCAATAATGAAAAACTGTTTTTT.

This clonotype was seen more than once but under ten times. The chain employs TRBV29-1 and TRBJ1-2; 9 bases agree with TRBD1. The CDR3 has 12 amino acids. From germline, CDR1 is SQVTM and CDR2 ANQGSEA. V was pared by 5 bases and J by 6 bases, with 4 bases of the junction left unmatched. The CDR3 DNA is TGCAGCGTTAAGACAGGGGGTGATGGCTACACCTTC. Residues: CSVKTGGDGYTF.

V usage is TRBV20-1 and J usage is TRBJ1-2; D uncertain. The V end lost 0 bases, the J end lost 0 bases, and 5 bases lay between the germline ends. Per the germline V gene, CDR1 is DFQATT and CDR2 is SNEGSKA (reference sequence). The CDR3 loop spans 13 amino acids. CDR3 amino acids: CSARDEANYGYTF. CDR3 coding DNA: TGCAGTGCTAGAGATGAGGCTAACTATGGCTACACCTTC.

This clonotype occurred many times. The chain couples TRBV28 to TRBJ1-6, with D hard to call. CDR1 and CDR2 from the germline V gene are MDHEN and SYDVKM. Trimming took off 3 bases at V and 8 bases at J, with 8 bases between the two ends. CDR3 length: 13 residues. The CDR3 is CASSFRRDSPLHF. Here the CDR3 DNA reads TGTGCCAGCAGTTTTAGAAGGGATTCACCCCTCCACTTT.

This clonotype occurred many times. At one of its ends the junction is not consistent with the germline gene, which may arise from a read error. This chain connects TRBV6-1 to TRBJ1-5, with 8 nucleotides matching TRBD1. The CDR3 sequence is 16 residues long. Germline V gene data show CDR1 as MNHNS and CDR2 as SASEGT. The CDR3 sequence: CAGSGPGQGSNQPQHF. Written as DNA, the CDR3 is TGTGCCGGCAGTGGACCCGGACAGGGTAGCAATCAGCCCCAGCATTTT.

This clonotype was observed at least ten times. The chain links TRBV7-2 to TRBJ2-5; D gene unclear. Germline CDR1 reads SGHTA; CDR2 reads FQGNSA. V was clipped by 2 bases and J by 4 bases, with 5 bases between them. The CDR3 is 12 amino acids. The CDR3 is CASSLNRETQYF. CDR3 DNA: TGTGCCAGCAGCTTAAACCGAGAGACCCAGTACTTC.

The chain recombines TRBV5-1 with TRBJ1-3; D is possibly TRBD1 (6 bases). Germline CDR1 and CDR2: SGHRS and YFSETQ. The V gene lost 4 bases and the J gene lost 4 bases, with 12 bases spanning the gap. The CDR3 has 14 residues. The CDR3 nucleotides read TGCGCCAGCAGCAGCGGGACAACCGGAAACACCATATATTTT. This gives the protein CASSSGTTGNTIYF.

The rearrangement uses TRBV6-2 or TRBV6-3 and TRBJ2-5; D call uncertain. Germline V gives CDR1 MNHEY, CDR2 SVGEGT. The V end was cut by 6 bases, the J end by 5 bases, with 13 bases between. This CDR3 is built from 13 residues. For the CDR3, the DNA is TGTGCCAGCAGAACCCTTCTGGGTGAGACCCAGTACTTC. Translated: CASRTLLGETQYF.

In its sample, this clonotype was seen a few times. This chain connects TRBV6-1 to TRBJ2-1; 11 bases are shared with TRBD2. Germline V CDR1 and CDR2: MNHNS, SASEGT. CDR3 length: 14 residues. V was clipped by 8 bases and J by 7 bases; unmatched bases: 7. The CDR3 loop is CASCPGTSGNEQFF. CDR3 sequence (DNA): TGTGCCAGCTGTCCCGGGACTAGCGGAAATGAGCAGTTCTTC.

The CDR3 sequence: CASTLRAGLNPNEQFF. CDR3 nucleotide sequence: TGTGCCAGCACTCTTCGGGCAGGACTAAACCCCAATGAGCAGTTCTTC. This chain connects TRBV10-3 to TRBJ2-1; perhaps TRBD2 as D (6 bases). Trimming took off 10 bases at V and 6 bases at J, with 25 bases between the two ends. This CDR3 comprises 16 residues. CDR1 and CDR2 (germline): ENHRY, SYGVKD.

The rearrangement uses TRBV6-5 and TRBJ2-2, with 8 bases matching TRBD2. Trimming cost V 1 base and J 5 bases; bases outside gene matches: 6. The V gene's germline CDR1 is MNHEY and CDR2 SVGAGI. This CDR3 has 16 amino acids. CDR3 DNA: TGTGCCAGCAGTTACTTCGGGACTAGGGAGACCGGGGAGCTGTTTTTT. It codes for CASSYFGTRETGELFF.

On this clonotype: A much larger clonotype is one base distant, so this may be a read error. This chain links TRBV6-1 with TRBJ2-5; possible D gene TRBD1, 5 bases. This CDR3 has 11 residues. The V gene's germline CDR1 is MNHNS and CDR2 SASEGT. The CDR3 sequence: CASSEKGRVNF. As DNA, the CDR3 is TGTGCCAGCAGTGAAAAGGGCAGGGTGAACTTC.

This clonotype was detected many times. V and J are TRBV7-9 and TRBJ2-1, with TRBD2 matching 9 bases. V shed 4 bases and J 7 bases; nucleotides not matched to a gene: 8. The CDR3 extends over 15 amino acids. Looked up from germline, CDR1 is SEHNR and CDR2 is FQNEAQ (reference sequence). The CDR3 coding sequence is TGTGCCAGCAGCTCCGCAAGCGGGAGGAGTAATGAGCAGTTCTTC. This translates into CASSSASGRSNEQFF. Variable domain in full (rest from reference TRBV7-9 and TRBJ2-1): DTGVSQNPRHKITKRGQNVTFRCDPISEHNRLYWYRQTLGQGPEFLTYFQNEAQLEKSRLLSDRFSAERPKGSFSTLEIQRTEQGDSAMYLCASSSASGRSNEQFFGPGTRLTVL.

The chain recombines TRBV2 with TRBJ1-6; 7 nucleotides agree with TRBD1. Germline values: CDR1 SNHLY, CDR2 FYNNEI. The CDR3 spans 15 residues. Trimming at V came to 6 bases and at J to 7 bases, leaving 9 bases not matched to a gene. This CDR3 reads CASSPRQGWNSPLHF. CDR3 DNA sequence: TGTGCCAGCAGCCCTAGACAGGGATGGAATTCACCCCTCCACTTT.